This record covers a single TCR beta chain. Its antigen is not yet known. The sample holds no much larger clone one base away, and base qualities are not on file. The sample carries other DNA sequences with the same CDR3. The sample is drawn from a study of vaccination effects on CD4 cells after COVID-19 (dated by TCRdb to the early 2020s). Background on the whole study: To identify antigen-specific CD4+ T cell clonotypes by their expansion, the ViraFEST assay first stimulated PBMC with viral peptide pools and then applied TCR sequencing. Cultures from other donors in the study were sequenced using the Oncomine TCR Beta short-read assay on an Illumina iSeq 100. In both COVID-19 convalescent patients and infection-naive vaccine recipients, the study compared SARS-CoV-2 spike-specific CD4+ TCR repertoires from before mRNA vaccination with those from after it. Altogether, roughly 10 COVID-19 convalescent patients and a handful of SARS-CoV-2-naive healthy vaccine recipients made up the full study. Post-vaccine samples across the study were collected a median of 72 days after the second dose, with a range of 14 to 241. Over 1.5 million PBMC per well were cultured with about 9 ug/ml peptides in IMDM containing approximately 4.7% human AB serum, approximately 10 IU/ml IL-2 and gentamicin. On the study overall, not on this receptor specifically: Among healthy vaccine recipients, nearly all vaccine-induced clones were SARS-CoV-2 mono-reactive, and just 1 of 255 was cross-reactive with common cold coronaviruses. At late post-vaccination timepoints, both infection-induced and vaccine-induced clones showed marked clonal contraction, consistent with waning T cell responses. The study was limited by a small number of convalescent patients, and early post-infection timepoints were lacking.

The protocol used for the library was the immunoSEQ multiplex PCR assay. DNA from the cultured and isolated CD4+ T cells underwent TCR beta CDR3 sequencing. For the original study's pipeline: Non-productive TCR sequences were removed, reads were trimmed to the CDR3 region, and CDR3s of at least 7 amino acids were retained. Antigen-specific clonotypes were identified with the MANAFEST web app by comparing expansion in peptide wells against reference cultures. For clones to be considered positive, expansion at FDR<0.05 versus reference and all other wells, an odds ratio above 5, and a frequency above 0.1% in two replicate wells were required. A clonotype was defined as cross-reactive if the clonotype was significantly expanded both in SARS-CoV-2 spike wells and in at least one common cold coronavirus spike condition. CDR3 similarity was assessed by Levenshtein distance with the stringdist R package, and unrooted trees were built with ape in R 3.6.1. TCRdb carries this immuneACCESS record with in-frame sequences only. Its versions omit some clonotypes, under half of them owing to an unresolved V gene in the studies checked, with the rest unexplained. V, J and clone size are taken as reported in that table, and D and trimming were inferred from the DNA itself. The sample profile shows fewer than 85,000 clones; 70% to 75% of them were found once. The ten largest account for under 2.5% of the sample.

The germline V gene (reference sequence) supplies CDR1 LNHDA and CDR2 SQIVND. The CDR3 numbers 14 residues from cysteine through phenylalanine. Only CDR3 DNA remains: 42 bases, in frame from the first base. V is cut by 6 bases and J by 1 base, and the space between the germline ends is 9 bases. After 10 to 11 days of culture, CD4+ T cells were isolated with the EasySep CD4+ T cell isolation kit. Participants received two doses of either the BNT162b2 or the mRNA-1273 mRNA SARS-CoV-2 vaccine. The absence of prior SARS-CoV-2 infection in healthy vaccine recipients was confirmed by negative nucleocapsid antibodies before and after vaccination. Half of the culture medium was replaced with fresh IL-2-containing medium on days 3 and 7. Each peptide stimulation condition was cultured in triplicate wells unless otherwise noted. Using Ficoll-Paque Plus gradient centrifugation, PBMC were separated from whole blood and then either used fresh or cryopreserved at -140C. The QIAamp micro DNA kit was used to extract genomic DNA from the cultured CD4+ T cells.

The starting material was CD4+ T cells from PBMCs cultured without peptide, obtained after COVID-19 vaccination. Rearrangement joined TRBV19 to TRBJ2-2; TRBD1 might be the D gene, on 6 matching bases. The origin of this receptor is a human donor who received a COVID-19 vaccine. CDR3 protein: CASSRGQNTGELFF. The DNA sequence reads TGTGCCAGTAGCCGGGGACAGAACACCGGGGAGCTGTTTTTT.